The clone carrying this T cell receptor (beta chain) has only a few counts. Its matching antigen is unknown. MiXCR was run by TCRdb on the 5' RACE reads, yielding one entry per CDR3 protein. The data contain 350,000 to 450,000 distinct CDR3 sequences, 25% to 30% of them singletons. CDR1 LNHNV and CDR2 YYDKDF come from the germline V gene (reference sequence). The V gene lost 1 base and the J gene lost 3 bases, with 10 bases spanning the gap. The CDR3 contains 15 residues. These data are taken from a study of T-cell memory formation after mild COVID-19. Whole-study results and caveats: Proof of SARS-CoV-2 specificity was absent for the second-wave clones that crested on day 37. Contracting CD4+ clones lay largely in CM and EM, with CD8+ ones residing in EMRA. Clones shrinking from day 15 to 85 showed even CD4/CD8 mixes; later expanders tilted CD4+.

The receptor comes from an adult woman who had mild COVID-19 (a few samples of this study predate the infection). Cell type and time point are not known. Sequencing input: PBMCs or a T cell subset sorted from them (not recorded which). The rearrangement links TRBV15 to TRBJ2-1; D is undetermined. The CDR3 sequence: CATSRGARSYNEQFF. CDR3 nucleotides: TGTGCCACCAGCAGAGGGGCTAGGAGCTACAATGAGCAGTTCTTC.